These 5 T cell receptor beta chains were all obtained from the same sample, sequenced in a study of blood T cells in healthy people across ages. Using a J-beta primer mix together with a sample-barcoded 5' primer, a second PCR was run for roughly 7 to 12 cycles. From the 5' RACE reads, TCRdb called clonotypes with MiXCR, one entry per CDR3 protein. In the table there are 1.5 million to 2 million distinct CDR3 sequences, 28% of which are singletons. Sequences were obtained from blood. These receptors all stem from a woman aged 25 to 39 in good health.

This clonotype came up once. V is TRBV20-1 and J is TRBJ2-1; tentative D call: TRBD2 (6 bases). The V end lost 4 bases, the J end lost 10 bases, and 20 bases lay between the germline ends. Germline V gives CDR1 DFQATT, CDR2 SNEGSKA (reference sequence). The CDR3 totals 14 residues. The CDR3 DNA sequence: TGCAGTGCTAATAGAGCGGGCGACAGAAGGGAGCAGTTCTTC. Protein sequence: CSANRAGDRREQFF.

Concerning this clonotype: This may come from a read error, since a much larger clone is one base off. V gene TRBV7-8 combines with J gene TRBJ1-2; D is possibly TRBD1 (6 bases). The CDR3 consists of 13 residues. The germline V gene has CDR1 SGHVS and CDR2 FQNEAQ. Trimming stripped 5 bases from V and 7 bases from J, with 14 bases between. CDR3 DNA: TGTGCCAGCAGCCAACCAGGGGCCTGTGGCTACACCTTC. It translates to CASSQPGACGYTF.

This clonotype was recorded at least ten times. The rearrangement joins TRBV12-3 or TRBV12-4 to TRBJ2-5; the match to TRBD2 covers 8 bases. With V trimmed by 7 bases and J by 8 bases, 12 bases remained unmatched. CDR3 length: 14 residues. The CDR3 here is CASTSQRTSITQYF. In DNA, the CDR3 is TGTGCCAGCACCTCCCAAAGGACTAGCATCACCCAGTACTTC.

This clonotype was found many times. The J gene is TRBJ2-7, the V gene TRBV4-1; D gene unclear. CDR1 is MGHRA, CDR2 YSYEKL, per germline. The V gene lost 1 base and the J gene lost 2 bases, with 12 bases spanning the gap. CDR3 size: 15 residues. The CDR3 region has the DNA TGCGCCAGCAGCCAAGTCCAGGACGGACCCTACGAGCAGTACTTC. Amino acid sequence: CASSQVQDGPYEQYF.

The J gene is TRBJ1-2, the V gene TRBV2; no clear D. V lost 2 bases to trimming and J lost 1 base, with 14 bases between them. CDR1 and CDR2 (germline): SNHLY, FYNNEI. The CDR3 length is 16 residues. For the CDR3, the DNA is TGTGCCAGCAGTGAATGGCTACAGAGAAGTAACTATGGCTACACCTTC. Amino acid sequence: CASSEWLQRSNYGYTF.